Following are 14 T cell receptor beta chains from one sample sequenced in a study of shared clonotypes between healthy human individuals (TCRdb year 2020). The library was made by the immunoSEQ multiplex PCR assay. TCRdb limited this immuneACCESS table to in-frame rearrangements with V and J called. A share of clones is missing; checked studies link under half to unresolved V genes, and the rest is unexplained. In this sample the table shows hundreds of thousands of clones, 90% to 97% of which occur a single time. Less than 0.12% of the sample goes to the ten largest clones. CD8 naive samples were CD45RO-negative cells positively selected for CCR7, giving a CD45RA+CCR7+ population that excluded TemRA cells. The sample was naive CD8+ T cells sorted from blood. Reading the label with the study, this specimen's cell subset or site is: CD45RA+CCR7+. The receptor source for this set is a woman in her 30s in good health.

The chain has TRBV7-8 and TRBJ2-7; D remains unclear. The germline CDR1 and CDR2 sequences are SGHVS and FQNEAQ. CDR3 length: 12 residues. V lost 6 bases and J lost 5, with 11 bases in between. CDR3 DNA sequence: TGTGCCAGCAGATCCGAGGCCCACGAGCAGTACTTC. Translating it yields CASRSEAHEQYF.

This sequence joins TRBV7-9 and TRBJ2-7, with D possibly TRBD2 on 5 matching bases. V was cut by 3 bases and J by 5 bases, with 17 bases left in between. The germline gives CDR1 SEHNR, CDR2 FQNEAQ (reference sequence). The CDR3 totals 15 residues. The CDR3 nucleotides are TGTGCCAGCAGCTTGGCCGCGGGTGTATTCCACGAGCAGTACTTC. Amino acid sequence: CASSLAAGVFHEQYF.

V is TRBV7-6 and J is TRBJ2-1; D remains ambiguous. The CDR3 totals 16 residues. CDR1 is SGHVS, CDR2 FNYEAQ, per germline. The ends were cut back, 4 bases at V and 5 bases at J, with 18 bases in the middle. CDR3 loop: CASSSVLDSVNNEQFF. CDR3 nucleotides: TGTGCCAGCAGCTCAGTGTTGGATTCCGTGAACAATGAGCAGTTCTTC.

In this sample, this clone turned up once. Other DNA sequences in the sample encode the same CDR3. This sequence joins TRBV6-5 and TRBJ1-2; D gene ambiguous. The CDR3 runs to 12 residues. The germline V gene has CDR1 MNHEY and CDR2 SVGAGI. V was cut by 6 bases and J by 5 bases, with 10 bases left in between. The DNA of the CDR3 is TGTGCCAGCAGCCTAGGTGGTTATGGCTACACCTTC. Residues: CASSLGGYGYTF.

The chain uses TRBV13 and TRBJ2-3; D remains unclear. The CDR3 runs to 14 residues. Deletions cut 0 bases from V and 0 bases from J, with 4 bases between. The germline CDR1 and CDR2 sequences are PRHDT and FYEKMQ (reference sequence). The CDR3 DNA sequence: TGTGCCAGCAGCTTAGGCCTCAGCACAGATACGCAGTATTTT. Encoded protein: CASSLGLSTDTQYF.

This chain connects TRBV9 to TRBJ2-3; 11 nucleotides line up with TRBD2. Germline values: CDR1 SGDLS, CDR2 YYNGEE. This CDR3 contains 16 residues. V was pared by 3 bases and J by 2 bases, with 5 bases of the junction left unmatched. In DNA form, the CDR3 reads TGTGCCAGCAGCGATGTAGCGGGAGGGGTCACAGATACGCAGTATTTT. It specifies CASSDVAGGVTDTQYF.

This chain links TRBV28 with TRBJ1-5; D might be TRBD1 (6 bases). The V end lost 3 bases, the J end lost 11 bases, and 14 bases lay between the germline ends. The germline CDR1 and CDR2 sequences are MDHEN and SYDVKM. The CDR3 length is 13 residues. CDR3: CASSFPDSRAQHF. The CDR3 nucleotides read TGTGCCAGCAGTTTCCCGGACAGTAGGGCCCAGCATTTT.

The rearrangement joins TRBV10-3 to TRBJ2-7, with 7 bases that match TRBD1. With V trimmed by 2 bases and J by 1 base, 14 bases remained unmatched. This CDR3 region has 18 residues. The germline V gene has CDR1 ENHRY and CDR2 SYGVKD. This chain's CDR3 is CAISEKGQPHHLSYEQYF. The CDR3 DNA reads as TGTGCCATCAGTGAGAAGGGACAGCCTCACCACTTATCCTACGAGCAGTACTTC.

This rearrangement joins TRBV7-9 to TRBJ2-1, with TRBD2 matching over 11 bases. The CDR3 consists of 15 residues. Germline CDR1 reads SEHNR; CDR2 reads FQNEAQ (reference sequence). With V trimmed by 2 bases and J by 8 bases, 5 bases remained unmatched. CDR3 bases: TGTGCCAGCAGCTTACTAGCGGGAGGAGGGGATGAGCAGTTCTTC. It is translated as CASSLLAGGGDEQFF.

This chain links TRBV6-1 with TRBJ1-1; D is perhaps TRBD1 (6 bases). V was clipped by 6 bases and J by 6 bases, with 11 bases between them. The germline V gene encodes CDR1 MNHNS and CDR2 SASEGT. CDR3 length: 12 residues. The CDR3 bases are TGTGCCAGCAGGGACAGTCACCCTGAAGCTTTCTTT. Residues: CASRDSHPEAFF.

V usage is TRBV7-3 and J usage is TRBJ1-2; tentatively, D is TRBD1 (5 bases). This CDR3 has 16 amino acids. Germline assignment: CDR1 SGHTA and CDR2 FQGTGA. V was pared by 5 bases and J by 3 bases, with 19 bases between. CDR3 region: CASSPKARVDDYGYTF. The CDR3 DNA follows: TGTGCCAGCAGCCCGAAGGCCAGGGTTGACGACTATGGCTACACCTTC.

The chain uses TRBV5-4 and TRBJ2-7, with D unclear. Germline V lookup: CDR1 SGHNT, CDR2 YYREEE (reference sequence). V lost 6 bases to trimming and J lost 7 bases, with 20 bases between them. The CDR3 spans 14 residues. The CDR3 region has the DNA TGTGCCAGCACCCATGACCTTACCACTTTGGAGCAGTACTTC. It is translated as CASTHDLTTLEQYF.

The V and J genes are TRBV7-2 and TRBJ2-1, with 8 positions matching TRBD2. The CDR3 extends over 13 amino acids. Trimming cost V 6 bases and J 5 bases; bases outside gene matches: 3. Germline CDR1 is SGHTA and CDR2 is FQGNSA. In DNA, the CDR3 is TGTGCCAGCAGAGTTAGCGGGAACAATGAGCAGTTCTTC. Protein sequence: CASRVSGNNEQFF. Full variable domain (missing parts from reference TRBV7-2 and TRBJ2-1): GAGVSQSPSNKVTEKGKDVELRCDPISGHTALYWYRQSLGQGLEFLIYFQGNSAPDKSGLPSDRFSAERTGGSVSTLTIQRTQQEDSAVYLCASRVSGNNEQFFGPGTRLTVL.

The chain recombines TRBV19 with TRBJ1-3; the D gene is possibly TRBD1 (6 bases). In germline, CDR1 is LNHDA, CDR2 SQIVND (reference sequence). Trimming removed 6 bases from V and 3 bases from J, with 12 bases in between. The CDR3 loop spans 14 amino acids. CDR3 nucleotide sequence: TGTGCCAGTAGCCCCCGGGACATTGGAAACACCATATATTTT. Translated: CASSPRDIGNTIYF. Full variable domain (missing parts from reference TRBV19 and TRBJ1-3): DGGITQSPKYLFRKEGQNVTLSCEQNLNHDAMYWYRQDPGQGLRLIYYSQIVNDFQKGDIAEGYSVSREKKESFPLTVTSAQKNPTAFYLCASSPRDIGNTIYFGEGSWLTVV.